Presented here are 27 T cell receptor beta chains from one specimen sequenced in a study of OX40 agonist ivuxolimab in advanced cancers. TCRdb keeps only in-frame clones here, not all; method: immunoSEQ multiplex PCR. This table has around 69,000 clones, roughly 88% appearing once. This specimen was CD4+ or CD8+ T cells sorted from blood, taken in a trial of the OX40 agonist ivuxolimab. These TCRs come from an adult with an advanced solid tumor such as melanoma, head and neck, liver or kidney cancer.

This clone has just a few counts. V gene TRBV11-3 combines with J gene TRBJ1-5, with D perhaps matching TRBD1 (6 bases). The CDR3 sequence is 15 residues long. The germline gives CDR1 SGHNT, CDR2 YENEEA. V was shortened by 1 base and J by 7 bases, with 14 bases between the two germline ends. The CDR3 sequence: CASSLGTGLGQPQHF. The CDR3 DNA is TGTGCCAGCAGCTTAGGTACAGGGTTGGGGCAGCCCCAGCATTTT.

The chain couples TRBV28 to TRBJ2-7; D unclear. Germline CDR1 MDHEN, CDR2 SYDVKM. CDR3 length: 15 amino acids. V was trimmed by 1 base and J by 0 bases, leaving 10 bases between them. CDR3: CASSLYGQSSYEQYF. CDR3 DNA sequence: TGTGCCAGCAGTTTATACGGGCAAAGCTCCTACGAGCAGTACTTC.

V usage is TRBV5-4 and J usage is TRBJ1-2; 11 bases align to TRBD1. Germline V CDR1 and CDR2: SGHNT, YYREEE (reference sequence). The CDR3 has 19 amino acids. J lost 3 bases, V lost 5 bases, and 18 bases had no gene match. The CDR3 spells CASSFSGQGAVLEHYGYTF. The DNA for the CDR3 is TGTGCCAGCAGTTTTTCTGGACAGGGGGCCGTTTTAGAACACTATGGCTACACCTTC.

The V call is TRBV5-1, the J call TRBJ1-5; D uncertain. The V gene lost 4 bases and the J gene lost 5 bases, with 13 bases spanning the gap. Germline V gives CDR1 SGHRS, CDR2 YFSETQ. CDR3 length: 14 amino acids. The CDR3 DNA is TGCGCCAGCAGCCCGGACGGTAATGATCAGCCCCAGCATTTT. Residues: CASSPDGNDQPQHF.

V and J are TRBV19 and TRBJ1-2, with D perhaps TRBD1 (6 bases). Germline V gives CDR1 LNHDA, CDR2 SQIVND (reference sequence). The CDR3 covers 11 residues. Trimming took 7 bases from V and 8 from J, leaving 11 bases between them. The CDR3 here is CASTGVDGYTF. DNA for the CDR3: TGTGCCAGTACAGGGGTCGACGGCTACACCTTC.

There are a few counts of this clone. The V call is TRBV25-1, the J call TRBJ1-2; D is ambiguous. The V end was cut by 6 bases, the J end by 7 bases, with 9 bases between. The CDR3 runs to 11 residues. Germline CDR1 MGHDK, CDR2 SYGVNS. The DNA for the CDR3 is TGTGCCAGCAGGGGAGTCTCTGGCTACACCTTC. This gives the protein CASRGVSGYTF.

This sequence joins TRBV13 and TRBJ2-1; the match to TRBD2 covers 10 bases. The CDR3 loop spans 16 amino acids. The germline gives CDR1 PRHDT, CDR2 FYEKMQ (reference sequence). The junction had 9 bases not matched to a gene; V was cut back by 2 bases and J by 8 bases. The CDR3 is CASSLSGLAGVDEQFF. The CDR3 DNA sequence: TGTGCCAGCAGCTTAAGCGGTCTAGCGGGAGTCGATGAGCAGTTCTTC.

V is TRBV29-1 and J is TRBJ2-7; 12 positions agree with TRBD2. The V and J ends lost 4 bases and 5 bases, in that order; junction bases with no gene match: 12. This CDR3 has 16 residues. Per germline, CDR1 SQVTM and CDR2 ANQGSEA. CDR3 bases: TGCAGCGTTGGAGGCCTGGGACTAGCGGGCATGGACGAGCAGTACTTC. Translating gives CSVGGLGLAGMDEQYF.

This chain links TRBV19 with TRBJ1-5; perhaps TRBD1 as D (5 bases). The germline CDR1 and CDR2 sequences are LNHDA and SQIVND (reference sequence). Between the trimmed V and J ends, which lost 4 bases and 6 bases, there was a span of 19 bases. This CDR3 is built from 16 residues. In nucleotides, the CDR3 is TGTGCCAGTAGTAGAGGGGACGGACATGCCGGTCAGCCCCAGCATTTT. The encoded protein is CASSRGDGHAGQPQHF.

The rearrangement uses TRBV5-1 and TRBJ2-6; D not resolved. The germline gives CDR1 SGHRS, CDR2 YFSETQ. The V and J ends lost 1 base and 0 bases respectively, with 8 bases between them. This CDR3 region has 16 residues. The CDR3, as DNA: TGCGCCAGCAGCTTGCAGGCACCCTCTGGGGCCAACGTCCTGACTTTC. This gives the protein CASSLQAPSGANVLTF.

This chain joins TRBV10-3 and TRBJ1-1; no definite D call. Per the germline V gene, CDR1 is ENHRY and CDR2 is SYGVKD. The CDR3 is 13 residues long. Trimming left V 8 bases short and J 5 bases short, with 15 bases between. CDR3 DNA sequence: TGTGCCATCGGAGGGTCTACGACGACTGAAGCTTTCTTT. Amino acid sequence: CAIGGSTTTEAFF.

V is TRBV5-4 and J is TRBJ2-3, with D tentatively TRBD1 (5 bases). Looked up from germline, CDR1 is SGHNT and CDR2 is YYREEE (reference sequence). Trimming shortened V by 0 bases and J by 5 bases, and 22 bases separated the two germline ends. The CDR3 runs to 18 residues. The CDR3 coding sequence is TGTGCCAGCAGCTTGGGGGGCAGAGCGCTGAAGACAAAAGATACGCAGTATTTT. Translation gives CASSLGGRALKTKDTQYF. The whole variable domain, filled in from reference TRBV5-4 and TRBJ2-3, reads ETGVTQSPTHLIKTRGQQVTLRCSSQSGHNTVSWYQQALGQGPQFIFQYYREEENGRGNFPPRFSGLQFPNYSSELNVNALELDDSALYLCASSLGGRALKTKDTQYFGPGTRLTVL.

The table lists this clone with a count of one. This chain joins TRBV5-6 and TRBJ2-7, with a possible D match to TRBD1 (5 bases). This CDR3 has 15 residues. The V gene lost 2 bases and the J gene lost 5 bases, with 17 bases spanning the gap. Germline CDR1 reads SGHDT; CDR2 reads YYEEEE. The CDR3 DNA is TGTGCCAGCAGCTTAAGGGGCTTACGTCGCAACGAGCAGTACTTC. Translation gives CASSLRGLRRNEQYF.

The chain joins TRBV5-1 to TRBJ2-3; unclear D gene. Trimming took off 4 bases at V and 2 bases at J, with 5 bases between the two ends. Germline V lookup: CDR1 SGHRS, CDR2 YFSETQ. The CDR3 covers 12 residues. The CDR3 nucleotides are TGCGCCAGCAGCGGGGACACAGATACGCAGTATTTT. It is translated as CASSGDTDTQYF.

This chain's CDR3 is CASRTTEPSGNTIYF. The CDR3 coding sequence is TGTGCCAGCAGGACGACGGAACCTTCTGGAAACACCATATATTTT. The rearrangement uses TRBV6-6 and TRBJ1-3; D unresolved. The V and J ends lost 6 bases and 1 base respectively, with 13 bases between them. Germline V gene data show CDR1 as MNHNY and CDR2 as SVGAGI (reference sequence). The CDR3 totals 15 residues.

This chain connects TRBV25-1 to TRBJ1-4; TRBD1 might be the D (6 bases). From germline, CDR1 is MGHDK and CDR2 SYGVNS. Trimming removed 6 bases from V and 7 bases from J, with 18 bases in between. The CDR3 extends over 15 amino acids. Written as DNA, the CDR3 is TGTGCCAGCAGCCCTATTGGGGGGGCGGGTGAAAAACTGTTTTTT. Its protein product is CASSPIGGAGEKLFF. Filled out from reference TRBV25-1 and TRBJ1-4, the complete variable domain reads EADIYQTPRYLVIGTGKKITLECSQTMGHDKMYWYQQDPGMELHLIHYSYGVNSTEKGDLSSESTVSRIRTEHFPLTLESARPSHTSQYLCASSPIGGAGEKLFFGSGTQLSVL.

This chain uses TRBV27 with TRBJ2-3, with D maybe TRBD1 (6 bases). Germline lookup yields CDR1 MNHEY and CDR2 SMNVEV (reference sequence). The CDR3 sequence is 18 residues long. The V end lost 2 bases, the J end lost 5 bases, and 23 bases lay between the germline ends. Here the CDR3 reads CASSLRQAPRKGGDTQYF. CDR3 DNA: TGTGCCAGCAGTTTACGACAGGCCCCTCGCAAAGGCGGAGATACGCAGTATTTT.

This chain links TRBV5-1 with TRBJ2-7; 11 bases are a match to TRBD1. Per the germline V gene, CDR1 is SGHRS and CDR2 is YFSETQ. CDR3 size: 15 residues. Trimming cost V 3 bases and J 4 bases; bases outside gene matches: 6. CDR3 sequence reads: CASSSTGTGGYEQYF. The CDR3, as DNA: TGCGCCAGCAGCTCGACCGGGACAGGGGGTTACGAGCAGTACTTC.

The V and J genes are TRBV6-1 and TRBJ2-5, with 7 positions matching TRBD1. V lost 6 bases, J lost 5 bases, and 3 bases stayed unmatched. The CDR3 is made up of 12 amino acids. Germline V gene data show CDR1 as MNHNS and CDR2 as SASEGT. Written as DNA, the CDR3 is TGTGCCAGCAGCGACAGGGTTGAGACCCAGTACTTC. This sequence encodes CASSDRVETQYF.

Here the CDR3 DNA reads TGCAGCGTTGAACTAGTCAGCGGGAGTTCCTACGAGCAGTACTTC. Amino acids: CSVELVSGSSYEQYF. J is TRBJ2-7 and V is TRBV29-1, with 8 bases that match TRBD2. The V gene's germline CDR1 is SQVTM and CDR2 ANQGSEA. The CDR3 contains 15 residues. Trimming removed 2 bases from V and 1 base from J; junction bases left unmatched: 7.

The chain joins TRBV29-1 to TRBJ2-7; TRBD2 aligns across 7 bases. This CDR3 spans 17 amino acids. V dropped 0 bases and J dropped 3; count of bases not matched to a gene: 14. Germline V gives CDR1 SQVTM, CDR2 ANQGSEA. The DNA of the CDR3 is TGCAGCGTTGAAGATTCCAGCTCCCGGACTAGTCGCTACGAGCAGTACTTC. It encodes CSVEDSSSRTSRYEQYF.

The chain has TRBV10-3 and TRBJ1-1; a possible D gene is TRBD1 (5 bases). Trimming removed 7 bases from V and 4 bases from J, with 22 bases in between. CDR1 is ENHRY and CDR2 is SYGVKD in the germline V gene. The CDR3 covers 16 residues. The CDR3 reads CAITTLGRDLSTEAFF. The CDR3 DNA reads TGTGCCATCACTACGCTGGGGAGGGACCTTAGCACTGAAGCTTTCTTT.

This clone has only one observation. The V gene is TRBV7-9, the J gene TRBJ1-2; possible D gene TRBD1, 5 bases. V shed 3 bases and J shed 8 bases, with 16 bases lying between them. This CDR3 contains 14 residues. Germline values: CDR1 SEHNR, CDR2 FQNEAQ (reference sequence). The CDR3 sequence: CASSFLAQEKGYTF. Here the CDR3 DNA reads TGTGCCAGCAGCTTCTTGGCACAGGAGAAAGGCTACACCTTC.

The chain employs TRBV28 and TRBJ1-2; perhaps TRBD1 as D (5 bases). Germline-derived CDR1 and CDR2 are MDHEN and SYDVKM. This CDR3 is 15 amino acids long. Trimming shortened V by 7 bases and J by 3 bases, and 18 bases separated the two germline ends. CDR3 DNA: TGTGCCAGCACCGAGGGTCGCCTAGGGGACTATGGCTACACCTTC. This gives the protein CASTEGRLGDYGYTF.

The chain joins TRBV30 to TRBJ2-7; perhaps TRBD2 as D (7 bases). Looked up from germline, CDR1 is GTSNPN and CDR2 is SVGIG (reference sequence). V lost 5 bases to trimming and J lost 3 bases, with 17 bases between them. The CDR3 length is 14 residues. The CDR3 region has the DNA TGTGCCTGGCGTACAGGGAGGGACAACTACGAGCAGTACTTC. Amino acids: CAWRTGRDNYEQYF.

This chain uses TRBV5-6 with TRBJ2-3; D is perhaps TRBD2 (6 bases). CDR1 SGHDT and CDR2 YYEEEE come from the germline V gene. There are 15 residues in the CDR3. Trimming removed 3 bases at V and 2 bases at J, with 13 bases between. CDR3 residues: CASSSWGGNTDTQYF. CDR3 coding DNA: TGTGCCAGCAGCTCCTGGGGCGGGAACACAGATACGCAGTATTTT.

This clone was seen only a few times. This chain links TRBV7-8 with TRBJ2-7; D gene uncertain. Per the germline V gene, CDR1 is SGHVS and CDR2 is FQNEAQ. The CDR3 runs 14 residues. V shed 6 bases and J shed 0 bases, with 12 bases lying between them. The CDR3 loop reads CASRRIQSSYEQYF. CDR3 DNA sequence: TGTGCCAGCAGGCGAATCCAAAGCTCCTACGAGCAGTACTTC.